The 14 T cell receptor beta chains in this list originate from one sample, sequenced in a study of metastatic and nonmetastatic thyroid tumors. None of the patients had undergone any treatment ahead of thyroid surgery. MiXCR re-clonotyped the PCR reads for TCRdb. There are 50,000 or so clones in the sample; about 25% occur only once, and 3.4% lies in the top ten. What was sequenced was blood. These receptor sequences come from a male donor with papillary thyroid cancer or a benign thyroid nodule (not recorded which). Some clones in this sample may be carry-over from other donors' samples.

J is TRBJ1-2 and V is TRBV20-1; D call uncertain. Germline values: CDR1 DFQATT, CDR2 SNEGSKA (reference sequence). This CDR3 spans 12 amino acids. Trimming removed 2 bases at V and 8 bases at J, with 12 bases between. CDR3 nucleotide sequence: TGCAGTGCTAGAACAGTGTCACAGGGCTACACCTTC. The encoded protein is CSARTVSQGYTF.

By share, this clone counts as medium-sized (0.01 to 0.1%). The V and J genes are TRBV27 and TRBJ2-7, with TRBD1 identical over 10 bases. Germline assignment: CDR1 MNHEY and CDR2 SMNVEV (reference sequence). The V segment lost 3 bases and the J segment 3 bases; nucleotides outside the gene matches: 5. The CDR3 runs 15 residues. The CDR3: CASSFQGQGIYEQYF. CDR3 DNA: TGTGCCAGCAGTTTTCAGGGACAGGGGATCTACGAGCAGTACTTC.

This clone has a count of ten or more. This chain connects TRBV7-3 to TRBJ2-1; TRBD1 might be the D (6 bases). CDR1 and CDR2 from the germline V gene are SGHTA and FQGTGA. This CDR3 contains 15 residues. V was trimmed by 1 base and J by 7 bases, leaving 14 bases between them. The DNA of the CDR3 is TGTGCCAGCAGCTTAATTGGGGGCCATCGTAATGAGCAGTTCTTC. This codes for CASSLIGGHRNEQFF. Complete variable domain (other parts from reference TRBV7-3 and TRBJ2-1): GAGVSQTPSNKVTEKGKYVELRCDPISGHTALYWYRQSLGQGPEFLIYFQGTGAADDSGLPNDRFFAVRPEGSVSTLKIQRTERGDSAVYLCASSLIGGHRNEQFFGPGTRLTVL.

This clone was counted many times. The chain uses TRBV20-1 and TRBJ2-1; 12 bases agree with TRBD2. Looked up from germline, CDR1 is DFQATT and CDR2 is SNEGSKA (reference sequence). V dropped 4 bases and J dropped 6; count of bases not matched to a gene: 7. This CDR3 comprises 15 residues. The chain's CDR3 is CSATGLAGTGNEQFF. The DNA of the CDR3 is TGCAGTGCTACTGGACTAGCGGGAACGGGCAATGAGCAGTTCTTC.

This clone was counted between two and nine times. This chain uses TRBV6-2 or TRBV6-3 with TRBJ1-6; 12 bases line up with TRBD1. The junction had 0 bases not matched to a gene; V was cut back by 0 bases and J by 9 bases. Germline V gene sequence: CDR1 MNHEY, CDR2 SVGEGT. The CDR3 spans 15 residues. The CDR3 loop is CASSYSGQGASPLHF. In DNA, the CDR3 is TGTGCCAGCAGTTACTCGGGACAGGGGGCTTCACCCCTCCACTTT.

V usage is TRBV3-1 and J usage is TRBJ2-2; perhaps TRBD2 as D (5 bases). The CDR3 length is 13 residues. Germline V gene data show CDR1 as LGHDT and CDR2 as YNNKEL (reference sequence). Trimming pared 1 base from V and 15 bases from J, leaving 15 bases between. The CDR3 protein is CASSQGRGWSVFF. The CDR3 DNA follows: TGTGCCAGCAGCCAAGGTCGGGGTTGGTCGGTGTTTTTT.

This clone was observed many times. This sequence joins TRBV15 and TRBJ2-1, with D possibly TRBD2 on 5 matching bases. The length of the CDR3 is 15 residues. The germline gives CDR1 LNHNV, CDR2 YYDKDF (reference sequence). Trimming took off 4 bases at V and 0 bases at J, with 10 bases between the two ends. CDR3 in DNA: TGTGCCACCAGCATTAGCGCCAGCTCCTACAATGAGCAGTTCTTC. This gives the protein CATSISASSYNEQFF.

About this clone: A read error may produce the germline difference seen at one junction end. The chain links TRBV5-6 to TRBJ2-1; 9 bases line up with TRBD2. CDR3 length: 18 residues. Germline V gene sequence: CDR1 SGHDT, CDR2 YYEEEE. The CDR3 sequence is CASSWWSAGGGQVGEHFF. The CDR3 bases are TGTGCCAGCAGCTGGTGGTCGGCGGGAGGGGGGCAGGTTGGTGAGCATTTCTTC.

This clone qualifies as medium-sized. V usage is TRBV30 and J usage is TRBJ2-6; D is undetermined. Per germline, CDR1 GTSNPN and CDR2 SVGIG (reference sequence). The V and J ends lost 0 bases and 3 bases respectively, with 3 bases between them. The length of the CDR3 is 13 residues. The CDR3 loop is CAWSVGGANVLTF. The CDR3 DNA reads TGTGCCTGGAGTGTAGGTGGGGCCAACGTCCTGACTTTC.

In its sample, this clone ranks as medium-sized (0.01 to 0.1%). This chain uses TRBV6-1 with TRBJ2-7, with TRBD1 identical over 8 bases. The germline V gene has CDR1 MNHNS and CDR2 SASEGT. The CDR3 spans 15 residues. Trimming at V came to 5 bases and at J to 6 bases, leaving 12 bases not matched to a gene. This CDR3 is CASSYRFTGGGEQYF. CDR3 coding DNA: TGTGCCAGCAGTTACCGCTTCACAGGGGGTGGCGAGCAGTACTTC.

The rearrangement links TRBV9 to TRBJ1-3; D unresolved. Germline assignment: CDR1 SGDLS and CDR2 YYNGEE. Trimming removed 1 base from V and 1 base from J, with 6 bases in between. The CDR3 runs 14 residues. CDR3 in amino acids: CASSVQGSGNTIYF. CDR3 DNA: TGTGCCAGCAGCGTACAAGGATCTGGAAACACCATATATTTT.

About this clone: In the same sample, other DNA sequences code for this CDR3. The chain recombines TRBV11-1 with TRBJ2-2, with 15 bases aligning to TRBD2. Germline V gene sequence: CDR1 SGHAT, CDR2 FQDESV (reference sequence). Trimming cost V 9 bases and J 3 bases; bases outside gene matches: 11. The CDR3 length is 18 residues. Here the CDR3 reads CASSSWTSGRGDTGELFF. In nucleotides, the CDR3 is TGTGCCAGTAGTTCGTGGACTAGCGGGAGGGGAGACACCGGGGAGCTGTTTTTT.

This clone has at least ten counts. The chain couples TRBV2 to TRBJ2-7; perhaps TRBD1 as D (7 bases). The CDR3 sequence is 17 residues long. Germline-derived CDR1 and CDR2 are SNHLY and FYNNEI. Trimming took off 7 bases at V and 0 bases at J, with 22 bases between the two ends. The CDR3 DNA is TGTGCCAGCACTCGGGACAGCTTACTAGCCCTCTCCTACGAGCAGTACTTC. Its protein product is CASTRDSLLALSYEQYF.

In its sample, this clone was seen many times. The V call is TRBV19, the J call TRBJ2-7; the match to TRBD2 covers 10 bases. Looked up from germline, CDR1 is LNHDA and CDR2 is SQIVND (reference sequence). V gave up 3 bases and J gave up 1 base; unmatched junction bases: 12. This CDR3 has 18 amino acids. In DNA form, the CDR3 reads TGTGCCAGTAGTATTGGGTTTCCGGGGACTAGCGAATCCTACGAGCAGTACTTC. Translating gives CASSIGFPGTSESYEQYF.